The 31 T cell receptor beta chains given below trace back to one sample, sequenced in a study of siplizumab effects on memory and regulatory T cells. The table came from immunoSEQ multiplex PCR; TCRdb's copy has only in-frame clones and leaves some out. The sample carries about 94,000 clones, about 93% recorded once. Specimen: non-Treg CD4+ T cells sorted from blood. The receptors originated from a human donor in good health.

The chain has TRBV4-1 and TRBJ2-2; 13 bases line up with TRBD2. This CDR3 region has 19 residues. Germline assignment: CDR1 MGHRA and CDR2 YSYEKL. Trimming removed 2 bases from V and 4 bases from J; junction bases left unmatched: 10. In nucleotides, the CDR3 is TGCGCCAGCAGCCAACTGGGCTTCACTAGCGGGAGGGCCACCGGGGAGCTGTTTTTT. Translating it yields CASSQLGFTSGRATGELFF.

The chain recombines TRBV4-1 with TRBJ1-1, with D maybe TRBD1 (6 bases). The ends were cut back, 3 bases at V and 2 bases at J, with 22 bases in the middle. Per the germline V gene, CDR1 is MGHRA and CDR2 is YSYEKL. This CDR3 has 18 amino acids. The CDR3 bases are TGCGCCAGCAGCCACCGACAGGATTTTACGGGGAGCAACACTGAAGCTTTCTTT. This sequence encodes CASSHRQDFTGSNTEAFF.

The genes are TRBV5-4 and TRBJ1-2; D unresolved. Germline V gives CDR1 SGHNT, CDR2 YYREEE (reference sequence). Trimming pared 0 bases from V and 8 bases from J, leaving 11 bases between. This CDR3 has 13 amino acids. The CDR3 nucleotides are TGTGCCAGCAGCTTGGGTGGGCTGGGCGGCTACACCTTC. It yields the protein CASSLGGLGGYTF.

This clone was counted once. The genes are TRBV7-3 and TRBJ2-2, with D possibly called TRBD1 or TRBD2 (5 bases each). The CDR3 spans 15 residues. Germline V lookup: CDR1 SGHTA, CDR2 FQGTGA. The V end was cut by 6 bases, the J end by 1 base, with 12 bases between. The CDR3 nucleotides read TGTGCCAGCAGGAGGGACGGCCAGAACACCGGGGAGCTGTTTTTT. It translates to CASRRDGQNTGELFF.

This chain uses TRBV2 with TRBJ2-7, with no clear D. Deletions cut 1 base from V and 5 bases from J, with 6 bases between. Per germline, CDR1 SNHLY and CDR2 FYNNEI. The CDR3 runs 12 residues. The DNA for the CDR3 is TGTGCCAGCAGTGAAGGCATCAACGAGCAGTACTTC. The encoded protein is CASSEGINEQYF.

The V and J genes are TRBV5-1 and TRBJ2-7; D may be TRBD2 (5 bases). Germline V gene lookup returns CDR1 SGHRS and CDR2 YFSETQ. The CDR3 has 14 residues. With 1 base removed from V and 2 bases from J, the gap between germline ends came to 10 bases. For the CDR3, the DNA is TGCGCCAGCAGCTTGACCCGGCGGGCCTACGAGCAGTACTTC. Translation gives CASSLTRRAYEQYF.

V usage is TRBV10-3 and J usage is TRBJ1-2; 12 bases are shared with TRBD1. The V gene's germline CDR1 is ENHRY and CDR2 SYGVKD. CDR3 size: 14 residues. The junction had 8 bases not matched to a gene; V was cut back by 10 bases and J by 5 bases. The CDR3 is CATQGQGAGYGYTF. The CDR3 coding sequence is TGTGCCACGCAGGGACAGGGGGCGGGTTATGGCTACACCTTC.

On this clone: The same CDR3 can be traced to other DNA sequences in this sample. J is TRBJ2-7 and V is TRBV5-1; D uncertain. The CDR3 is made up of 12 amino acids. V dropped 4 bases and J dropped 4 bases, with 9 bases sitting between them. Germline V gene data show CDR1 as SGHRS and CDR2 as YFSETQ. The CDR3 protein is CASSRDSYEQYF. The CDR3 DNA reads TGCGCCAGCAGCCGAGATTCTTACGAGCAGTACTTC.

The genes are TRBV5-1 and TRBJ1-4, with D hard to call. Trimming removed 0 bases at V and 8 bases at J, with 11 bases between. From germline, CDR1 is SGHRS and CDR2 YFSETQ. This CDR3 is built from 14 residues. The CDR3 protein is CASSLGIRPEKLFF. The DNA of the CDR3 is TGCGCCAGCAGCTTGGGTATTAGACCGGAAAAACTGTTTTTT. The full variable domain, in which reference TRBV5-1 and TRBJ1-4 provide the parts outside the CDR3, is KAGVTQTPRYLIKTRGQQVTLSCSPISGHRSVSWYQQTPGQGLQFLFEYFSETQRNKGNFPGRFSGRQFSNSRSEMNVSTLELGDSALYLCASSLGIRPEKLFFGSGTQLSVL.

The CDR3 region has the DNA TGCGCCAGCAGCTTTCAAACTCGACGGTATGGCTACACCTTC. Translation: CASSFQTRRYGYTF. The chain combines TRBV5-1 with TRBJ1-2; D not certain. Germline CDR1 SGHRS, CDR2 YFSETQ. The CDR3 runs to 14 residues. Trimming shortened V by 2 bases and J by 5 bases, and 13 bases separated the two germline ends.

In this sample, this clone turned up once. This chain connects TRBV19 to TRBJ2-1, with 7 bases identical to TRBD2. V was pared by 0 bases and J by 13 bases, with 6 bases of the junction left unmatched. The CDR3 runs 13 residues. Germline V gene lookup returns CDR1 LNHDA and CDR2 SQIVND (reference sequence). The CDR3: CASSIEWGGTQFF. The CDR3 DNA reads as TGTGCCAGTAGTATAGAGTGGGGGGGGACTCAGTTCTTC.

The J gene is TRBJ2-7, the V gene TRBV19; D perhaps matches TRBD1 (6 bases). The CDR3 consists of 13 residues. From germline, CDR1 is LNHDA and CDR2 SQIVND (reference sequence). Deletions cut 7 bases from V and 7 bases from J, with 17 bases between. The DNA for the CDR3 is TGTGCCAGTAAGCCCGGACAGTCCAAAGAGCAGTACTTC. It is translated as CASKPGQSKEQYF.

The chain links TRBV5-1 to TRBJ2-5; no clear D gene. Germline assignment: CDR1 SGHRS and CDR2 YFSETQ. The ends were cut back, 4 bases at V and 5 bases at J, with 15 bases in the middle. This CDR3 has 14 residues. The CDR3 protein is CASSPDTFWETQYF. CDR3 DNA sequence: TGCGCCAGCAGCCCCGACACCTTCTGGGAGACCCAGTACTTC.

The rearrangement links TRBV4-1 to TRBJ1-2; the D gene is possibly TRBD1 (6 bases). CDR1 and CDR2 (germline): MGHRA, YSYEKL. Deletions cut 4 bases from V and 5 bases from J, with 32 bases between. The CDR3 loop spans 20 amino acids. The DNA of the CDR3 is TGCGCCAGCAGCCGACTTCAAACACAGGGAAAGGGGGTGAATGATTATGGCTACACCTTC. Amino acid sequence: CASSRLQTQGKGVNDYGYTF.

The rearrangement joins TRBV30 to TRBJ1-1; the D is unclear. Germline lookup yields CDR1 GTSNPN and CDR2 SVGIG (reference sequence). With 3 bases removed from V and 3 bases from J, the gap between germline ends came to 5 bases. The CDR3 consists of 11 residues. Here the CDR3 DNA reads TGTGCCTGGAGCAGAGACACTGAAGCTTTCTTT. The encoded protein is CAWSRDTEAFF.

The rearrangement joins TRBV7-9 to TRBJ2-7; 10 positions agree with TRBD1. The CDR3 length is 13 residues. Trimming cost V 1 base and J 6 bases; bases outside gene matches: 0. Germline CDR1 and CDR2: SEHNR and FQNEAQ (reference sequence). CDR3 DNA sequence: TGTGCCAGCAGCTTAGGGGACAGGGGCGAGCAGTACTTC. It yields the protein CASSLGDRGEQYF.

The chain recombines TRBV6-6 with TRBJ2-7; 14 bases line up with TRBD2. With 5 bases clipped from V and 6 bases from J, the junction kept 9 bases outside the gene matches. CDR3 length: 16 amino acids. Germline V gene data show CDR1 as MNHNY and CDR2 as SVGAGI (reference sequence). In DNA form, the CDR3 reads TGTGCCAGCAGTGGACGGGGACTAGCGGGAGCTAGCGAGCAGTACTTC. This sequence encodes CASSGRGLAGASEQYF.

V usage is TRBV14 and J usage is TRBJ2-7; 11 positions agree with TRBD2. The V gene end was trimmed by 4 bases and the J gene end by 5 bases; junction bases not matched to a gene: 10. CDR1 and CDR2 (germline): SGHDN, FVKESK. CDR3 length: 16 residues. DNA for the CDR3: TGTGCCAGCAGCCCTTTCCGTAGCGGGAGGGCCGACGAGCAGTACTTC. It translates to CASSPFRSGRADEQYF.

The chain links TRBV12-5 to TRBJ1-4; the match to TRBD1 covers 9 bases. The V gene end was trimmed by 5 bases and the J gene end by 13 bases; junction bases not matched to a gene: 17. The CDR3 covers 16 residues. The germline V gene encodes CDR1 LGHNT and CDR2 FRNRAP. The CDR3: CASGPGFGQGPSGLFF. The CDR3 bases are TGTGCTAGTGGTCCCGGCTTTGGACAGGGGCCCTCTGGACTGTTTTTT.

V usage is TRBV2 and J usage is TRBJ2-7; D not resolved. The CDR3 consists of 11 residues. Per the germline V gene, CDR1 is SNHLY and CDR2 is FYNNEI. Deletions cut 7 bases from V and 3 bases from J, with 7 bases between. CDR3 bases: TGTGCCAGCACCGGCGTCTACGAGCAGTACTTC. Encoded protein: CASTGVYEQYF.

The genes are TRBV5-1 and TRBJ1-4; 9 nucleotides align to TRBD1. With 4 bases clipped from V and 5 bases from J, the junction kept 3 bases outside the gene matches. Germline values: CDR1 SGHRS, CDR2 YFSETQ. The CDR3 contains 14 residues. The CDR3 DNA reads TGCGCCAGCAGCGACGGGACAGGGAATGAAAAACTGTTTTTT. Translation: CASSDGTGNEKLFF.

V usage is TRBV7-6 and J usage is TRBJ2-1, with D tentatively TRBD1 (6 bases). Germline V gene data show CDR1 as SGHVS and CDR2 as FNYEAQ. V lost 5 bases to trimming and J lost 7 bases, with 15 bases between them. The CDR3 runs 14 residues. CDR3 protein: CASSPDRIGNEQFF. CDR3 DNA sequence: TGTGCCAGCAGCCCCGACAGGATCGGAAATGAGCAGTTCTTC.

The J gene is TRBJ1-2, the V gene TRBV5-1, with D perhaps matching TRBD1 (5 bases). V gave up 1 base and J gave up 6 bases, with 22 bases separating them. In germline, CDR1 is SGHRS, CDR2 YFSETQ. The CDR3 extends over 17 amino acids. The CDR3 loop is CASSLPTGSGTSNGYTF. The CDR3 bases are TGCGCCAGCAGCTTGCCTACGGGAAGCGGGACTTCTAATGGCTACACCTTC.

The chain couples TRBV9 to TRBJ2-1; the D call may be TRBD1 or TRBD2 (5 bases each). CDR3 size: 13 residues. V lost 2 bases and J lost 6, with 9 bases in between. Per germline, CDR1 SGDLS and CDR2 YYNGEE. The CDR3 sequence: CASSVGAGNEQFF. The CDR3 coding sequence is TGTGCCAGCAGCGTCGGGGCGGGCAATGAGCAGTTCTTC.

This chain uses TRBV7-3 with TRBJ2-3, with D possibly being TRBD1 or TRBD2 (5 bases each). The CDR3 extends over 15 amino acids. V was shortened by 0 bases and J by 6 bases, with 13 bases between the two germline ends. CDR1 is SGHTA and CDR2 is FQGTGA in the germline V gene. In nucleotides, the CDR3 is TGTGCCAGCAGCTTAACGGGACGGGGTTCGGATACGCAGTATTTT. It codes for CASSLTGRGSDTQYF.

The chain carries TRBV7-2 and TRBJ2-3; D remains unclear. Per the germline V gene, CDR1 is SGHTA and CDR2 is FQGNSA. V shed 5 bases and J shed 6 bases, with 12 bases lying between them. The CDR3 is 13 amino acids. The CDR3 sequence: CASSLGPPDTQYF. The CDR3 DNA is TGTGCCAGCAGCCTCGGGCCCCCCGATACGCAGTATTTT.

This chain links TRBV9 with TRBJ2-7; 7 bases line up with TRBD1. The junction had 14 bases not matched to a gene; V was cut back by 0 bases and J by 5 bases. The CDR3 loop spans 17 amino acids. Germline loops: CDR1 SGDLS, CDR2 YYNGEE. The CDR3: CASSVDPLGQARDEQYF. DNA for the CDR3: TGTGCCAGCAGCGTAGATCCCCTCGGACAGGCGAGGGACGAGCAGTACTTC.

The CDR3 nucleotides read TGTGCCAGCAGCGTAGGGGCGTCTAGCGGTCTCTCCTACAATGAGCAGTTCTTC. It yields the protein CASSVGASSGLSYNEQFF. V gene TRBV9 combines with J gene TRBJ2-1; TRBD2 agrees at 7 bases. There are 18 residues in the CDR3. Germline V lookup: CDR1 SGDLS, CDR2 YYNGEE. With V trimmed by 0 bases and J by 0 bases, 9 bases remained unmatched.

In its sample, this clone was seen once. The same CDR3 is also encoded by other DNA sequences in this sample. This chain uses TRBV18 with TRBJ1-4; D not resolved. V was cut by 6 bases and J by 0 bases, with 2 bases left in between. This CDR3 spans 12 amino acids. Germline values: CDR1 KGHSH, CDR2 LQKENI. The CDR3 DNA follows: TGTGCCAGCTCCCCAACTAATGAAAAACTGTTTTTT. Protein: CASSPTNEKLFF. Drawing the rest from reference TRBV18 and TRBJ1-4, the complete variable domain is NAGVMQNPRHLVRRRGQEARLRCSPMKGHSHVYWYRQLPEEGLKFMVYLQKENIIDESGMPKERFSAEFPKEGPSILRIQQVVRGDSAAYFCASSPTNEKLFFGSGTQLSVL.

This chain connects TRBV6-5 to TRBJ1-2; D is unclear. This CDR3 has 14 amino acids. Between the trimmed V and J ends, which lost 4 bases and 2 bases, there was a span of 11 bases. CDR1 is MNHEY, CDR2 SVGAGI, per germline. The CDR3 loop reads CASSFRTGNYGYTF. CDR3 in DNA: TGTGCCAGCAGTTTCCGGACGGGAAACTATGGCTACACCTTC.

The DNA for the CDR3 is TGTGCCAGCTCTCGAACCGGGACAGGGAACAACAATGAGCAGTTCTTC. As protein: CASSRTGTGNNNEQFF. This chain connects TRBV18 to TRBJ2-1, with 9 bases that match TRBD1. Germline CDR1 KGHSH, CDR2 LQKENI. The CDR3 consists of 16 residues. The V and J ends lost 6 bases and 5 bases, in that order; junction bases with no gene match: 11. Full variable domain (rest looked up from reference TRBV18 and TRBJ2-1): NAGVMQNPRHLVRRRGQEARLRCSPMKGHSHVYWYRQLPEEGLKFMVYLQKENIIDESGMPKERFSAEFPKEGPSILRIQQVVRGDSAAYFCASSRTGTGNNNEQFFGPGTRLTVL.